Below are 31 T cell receptor beta chains sequenced from a single sample in a study of regulatory T cells in long-lasting Graves disease. For TCR beta, libraries came from iRepertoire HTBI primers and Arm-PCR of CDR3 regions. Via MiXCR, TCRdb re-called the multiplex PCR reads, giving one row per CDR3 protein. The sample lists 350,000 to 450,000 distinct CDR3 sequences; roughly 20% were seen once. Noted time point: persistent/refractory GD, antithyroid drugs over 5 years with positive TRAb. RNA isolated from PBMCs was used to make the TCR library. Sequencing was performed on peripheral blood mononuclear cells (PBMCs), taken when the disease was refractory, from a patient treated with antithyroid drugs. These receptors were taken from a female donor with Graves disease.

This clonotype was seen ten or more times. The chain is built from TRBV5-5 and TRBJ2-5; 13 bases align to TRBD2. The length of the CDR3 is 19 residues. After removal of 0 bases from V and 5 bases from J, the junction contained 13 bases not matched to a gene. Germline V CDR1 and CDR2: SGHKS, YYEKEE (reference sequence). Here the CDR3 reads CASSLDARGLAGAWETQYF. The CDR3 DNA is TGTGCCAGCAGCTTGGATGCCCGAGGACTAGCGGGAGCGTGGGAGACCCAGTACTTC.

Ten or more counts support this clonotype. This chain joins TRBV12-3 or TRBV12-4 and TRBJ2-2, with a possible D match to TRBD2 (6 bases). The CDR3 totals 18 residues. V was clipped by 6 bases and J by 0 bases, with 20 bases between them. This CDR3 reads CASSPRRATISNTGELFF. The CDR3 DNA sequence: TGTGCCAGCAGCCCGAGGAGGGCTACAATATCGAACACCGGGGAGCTGTTTTTT.

This clonotype was seen ten or more times. The CDR3 here is CASSFLEGNYGYTF. For the CDR3, the DNA is TGTGCCAGCAGCTTTTTGGAGGGAAACTATGGCTACACCTTC. V gene TRBV7-8 combines with J gene TRBJ1-2; D not certain. The germline V gene encodes CDR1 SGHVS and CDR2 FQNEAQ. The CDR3 has 14 residues. Trimming took 3 bases from V and 2 from J, leaving 10 bases between them.

This chain uses TRBV11-2 with TRBJ2-7; 14 bases line up with TRBD2. Germline CDR1 and CDR2: SGHAT and FQNNGV. The CDR3 length is 15 residues. The ends lost 7 bases at V and 5 bases at J; junction bases unmatched: 7. CDR3 nucleotide sequence: TGTGCCAGCACCCCGGGACTAGCGGGAGTGAACGAGCAGTACTTC. The encoded protein is CASTPGLAGVNEQYF.

This clonotype was recorded many times. The chain links TRBV15 to TRBJ2-2, with a weak D call TRBD2 (5 bases). The CDR3 runs to 15 residues. With 2 bases removed from V and 5 bases from J, the gap between germline ends came to 12 bases. Germline-derived CDR1 and CDR2 are LNHNV and YYDKDF (reference sequence). CDR3 sequence reads: CATSRSLEGTGELFF. The CDR3 coding sequence is TGTGCCACCAGCAGATCCCTAGAGGGTACCGGGGAGCTGTTTTTT.

This clonotype was counted ten times or more. The chain has TRBV20-1 and TRBJ2-5; 8 bases agree with TRBD2. The trim removed 8 bases at V and 1 base at J, leaving 3 bases unmatched. Germline assignment: CDR1 DFQATT and CDR2 SNEGSKA (reference sequence). This CDR3 contains 12 residues. CDR3 DNA: TGCAGTCCGACTAGCGCCCAAGAGACCCAGTACTTC. It specifies CSPTSAQETQYF.

At least ten counts were recorded for this clonotype. V gene TRBV12-3 or TRBV12-4 combines with J gene TRBJ2-2; 8 bases fit TRBD2. Unmatched junction bases numbered 6, after V lost 6 bases and J lost 3 bases. This CDR3 has 15 residues. CDR3 sequence: CASSRGGRDTGELFF. CDR3 DNA sequence: TGTGCCAGCAGCCGGGGGGGCCGCGACACCGGGGAGCTGTTTTTT.

At least ten counts were recorded for this clonotype. The chain carries TRBV20-1 and TRBJ2-5; 7 bases match TRBD1. The germline V gene has CDR1 DFQATT and CDR2 SNEGSKA (reference sequence). V dropped 5 bases and J dropped 5; count of bases not matched to a gene: 11. The CDR3 has 14 amino acids. The chain's CDR3 is CSASLPGGGETQYF. In DNA form, the CDR3 reads TGCAGTGCTTCCCTCCCAGGGGGTGGTGAGACCCAGTACTTC.

The chain combines TRBV12-3 or TRBV12-4 with TRBJ2-1, with TRBD2 matching over 8 bases. With 5 bases clipped from V and 3 bases from J, the junction kept 6 bases outside the gene matches. This CDR3 has 15 residues. In DNA, the CDR3 is TGTGCCAGCAGTCCGAGGACTAGCTTCTACAATGAGCAGTTCTTC. Protein product: CASSPRTSFYNEQFF.

Note on this clonotype: This clone may be a read error of a much larger clone one base away. This chain links TRBV19 with TRBJ1-5; a possible D gene is TRBD1 (5 bases). There are 14 residues in the CDR3. Germline V CDR1 and CDR2: LNHDA, SQIVND (reference sequence). The V and J ends lost 5 bases and 0 bases respectively, with 8 bases between them. The CDR3 DNA follows: TGTGCCAGTAGTGAGACAGCTAGCAATCAGCCCCAGCATTTT. This gives the protein CASSETASNQPQHF. The whole variable domain, remainder taken from reference TRBV19 and TRBJ1-5, is DGGITQSPKYLFRKEGQNVTLSCEQNLNHDAMYWYRQDPGQGLRLIYYSQIVNDFQKGDIAEGYSVSREKKESFPLTVTSAQKNPTAFYLCASSETASNQPQHFGDGTRLSIL.

This clonotype was observed at least ten times. CDR3 amino acids: CASSGGLGLGETQYF. Written as DNA, the CDR3 is TGTGCCAGCAGTGGGGGACTAGGTTTGGGTGAGACCCAGTACTTC. V usage is TRBV2 and J usage is TRBJ2-5, with 8 bases that match TRBD2. V trimming: 4 bases; J trimming: 5 bases; junction bases outside the gene matches: 9. The CDR3 is 15 residues long. CDR1 is SNHLY and CDR2 is FYNNEI in the germline V gene.

This clonotype came up a few times. This chain joins TRBV6-1 and TRBJ1-3, with a possible D match to TRBD1 (5 bases). V was pared by 6 bases and J by 0 bases, with 12 bases between. CDR3 length equals 15 residues. Germline CDR1 is MNHNS and CDR2 is SASEGT. DNA of the CDR3: TGTGCCAGCAGACTGGGACGGATCTCTGGAAACACCATATATTTT. Its translation is CASRLGRISGNTIYF.

With respect to this clonotype: A far larger clone differs by one base, so this is likely a read error. The chain joins TRBV7-8 to TRBJ2-5; unclear D gene. This CDR3 has 14 amino acids. V lost 6 bases and J lost 4, with 15 bases in between. The germline CDR1 and CDR2 sequences are SGHVS and FQNEAQ. This CDR3 is CASSGRRAPETQYF. The DNA of the CDR3 is TGTGCCAGCAGTGGAAGACGGGCTCCAGAGACCCAGTACTTC.

The rearrangement uses TRBV6-1 and TRBJ2-7, with D possibly being TRBD2 (5 bases). The CDR3 totals 12 residues. Germline assignment: CDR1 MNHNS and CDR2 SASEGT. Trimming shortened V by 7 bases and J by 5 bases, and 12 bases separated the two germline ends. This CDR3 is CASTDLGDEQYF. DNA of the CDR3: TGTGCCAGCACGGACCTCGGGGACGAGCAGTACTTC.

CDR3 loop: CASTPTGNAHSNQPQHF. For the CDR3, the DNA is TGTGCCAGTACCCCGACCGGGAACGCTCATAGCAATCAGCCCCAGCATTTT. J is TRBJ1-5 and V is TRBV19; D unresolved. Trimming stripped 7 bases from V and 0 bases from J, with 19 bases between. The germline gives CDR1 LNHDA, CDR2 SQIVND (reference sequence). The CDR3 loop spans 17 amino acids. Using reference TRBV19 and TRBJ1-5 for the parts outside the CDR3, the full variable domain is DGGITQSPKYLFRKEGQNVTLSCEQNLNHDAMYWYRQDPGQGLRLIYYSQIVNDFQKGDIAEGYSVSREKKESFPLTVTSAQKNPTAFYLCASTPTGNAHSNQPQHFGDGTRLSIL.

J is TRBJ2-2 and V is TRBV7-9, with TRBD1 identical over 9 bases. The germline CDR1 and CDR2 sequences are SEHNR and FQNEAQ (reference sequence). After removal of 4 bases from V and 6 bases from J, the junction contained 3 bases not matched to a gene. CDR3 length: 14 amino acids. In DNA, the CDR3 is TGTGCCAGCAGCTCCCGGACAGGGGCCGGGGAGCTGTTTTTT. This gives the protein CASSSRTGAGELFF.

This clonotype was detected ten times or more. The V gene is TRBV4-3, the J gene TRBJ1-4; D not certain. CDR3 length: 14 amino acids. Trimming shortened V by 1 base and J by 5 bases, and 8 bases separated the two germline ends. Germline lookup yields CDR1 LGHNA and CDR2 YSLEER. CDR3 DNA sequence: TGCGCCAGCAGCCAAGCGGCAGGCAATGAAAAACTGTTTTTT. Protein: CASSQAAGNEKLFF.

This chain links TRBV7-2 with TRBJ1-5, with 10 bases identical to TRBD1. V lost 5 bases, J lost 3 bases, and 7 bases stayed unmatched. The CDR3 is 16 residues long. CDR1 is SGHTA, CDR2 FQGNSA, per germline. CDR3 in amino acids: CASSPRDRGYNQPQHF. DNA of the CDR3: TGTGCCAGCAGCCCAAGGGACAGGGGTTACAATCAGCCCCAGCATTTT. Together with reference TRBV7-2 and TRBJ1-5, the CDR3 gives the full variable domain: GAGVSQSPSNKVTEKGKDVELRCDPISGHTALYWYRQSLGQGLEFLIYFQGNSAPDKSGLPSDRFSAERTGGSVSTLTIQRTQQEDSAVYLCASSPRDRGYNQPQHFGDGTRLSIL.

This clonotype was seen repeatedly, ten times or more. The chain links TRBV27 to TRBJ1-1; D possibly corresponds to TRBD1 (5 bases). Germline CDR1 MNHEY, CDR2 SMNVEV (reference sequence). The V gene lost 4 bases and the J gene lost 4 bases, with 13 bases spanning the gap. This CDR3 has 14 amino acids. CDR3 residues: CASSSRVGATEAFF. Written as DNA, the CDR3 is TGTGCCAGCAGTTCCCGGGTCGGGGCCACTGAAGCTTTCTTT.

The V call is TRBV5-1, the J call TRBJ2-5, with 7 bases matching TRBD2. Germline CDR1 reads SGHRS; CDR2 reads YFSETQ. J lost 0 bases, V lost 3 bases, and 5 bases had no gene match. CDR3 length: 15 amino acids. The CDR3 loop is CASSSRGGNQETQYF. CDR3 DNA sequence: TGCGCCAGCAGCTCGCGGGGAGGGAACCAAGAGACCCAGTACTTC.

This clonotype has more than one count but fewer than ten. This chain links TRBV27 with TRBJ1-4; 7 positions match TRBD1. The CDR3 loop spans 17 amino acids. V lost 3 bases and J lost 0; bases outside the gene matches: 7. Germline CDR1 MNHEY, CDR2 SMNVEV (reference sequence). CDR3 amino acids: CASSFSRQGPTNEKLFF. The CDR3 DNA is TGTGCCAGCAGTTTTTCCCGACAGGGCCCAACTAATGAAAAACTGTTTTTT.

This clonotype was recorded many times. In nucleotides, the CDR3 is TGTGCCAGCAGTAATAGCGGGAGGGGGACCGGGGAGCTGTTTTTT. It is translated as CASSNSGRGTGELFF. V is TRBV12-3 or TRBV12-4 and J is TRBJ2-2; TRBD2 aligns across 11 bases. The length of the CDR3 is 15 residues. The junction had 4 bases not matched to a gene; V was cut back by 5 bases and J by 5 bases.

In its sample, this clonotype was seen many times. The CDR3, as DNA: TGTGCCAGCAGCCTGGTACTAGCTATCCACGAGCAGTACTTC. Translating gives CASSLVLAIHEQYF. This chain uses TRBV7-9 with TRBJ2-7; maybe TRBD2 (6 bases). V lost 5 bases, J lost 5 bases, and 16 bases lay in between. Germline V gives CDR1 SEHNR, CDR2 FQNEAQ (reference sequence). The CDR3 extends over 14 amino acids.

This clonotype was seen many times. The V and J genes are TRBV2 and TRBJ2-7; the D gene is possibly TRBD1 (5 bases). This CDR3 is built from 15 residues. Trimming pared 1 base from V and 7 bases from J, leaving 17 bases between. Germline V gene data show CDR1 as SNHLY and CDR2 as FYNNEI. The CDR3 nucleotides read TGTGCCAGCAGTGAAGAGGCAGGGTGGCTGAGGGAGCAGTACTTC. It encodes CASSEEAGWLREQYF.

The V and J genes are TRBV19 and TRBJ2-5; D is possibly TRBD1 (6 bases). Trimming cost V 2 bases and J 5 bases, with 15 bases left between them. The CDR3 sequence is 15 residues long. CDR1 and CDR2 (germline): LNHDA, SQIVND (reference sequence). This CDR3 reads CASSIWGQGSETQYF. The CDR3 DNA reads as TGTGCCAGTAGTATATGGGGGCAGGGTTCGGAGACCCAGTACTTC.

The chain recombines TRBV20-1 with TRBJ1-5; weak D call: TRBD1 (5 bases). The CDR3 has 15 amino acids. CDR1 and CDR2 (germline): DFQATT, SNEGSKA (reference sequence). V was shortened by 0 bases and J by 2 bases, with 11 bases between the two germline ends. This CDR3 is CSARDLKGGNQPQHF. CDR3 coding DNA: TGCAGTGCTAGAGATCTTAAAGGGGGCAATCAGCCCCAGCATTTT.

V and J are TRBV28 and TRBJ1-3, with 7 bases fitting TRBD1. The length of the CDR3 is 16 residues. Trimming cost V 5 bases and J 0 bases; bases outside gene matches: 7. Germline CDR1 is MDHEN and CDR2 is SYDVKM. DNA for the CDR3: TGTGCCAGCAGTGCGACAGGGCCCCACTCTGGAAACACCATATATTTT. Its protein is CASSATGPHSGNTIYF.

The rearrangement joins TRBV20-1 to TRBJ2-1; 11 bases line up with TRBD2. The V gene end was trimmed by 0 bases and the J gene end by 8 bases; junction bases not matched to a gene: 12. The CDR3 is 17 amino acids. Germline V gene data show CDR1 as DFQATT and CDR2 as SNEGSKA (reference sequence). The CDR3 protein is CSARDLLAGVSMHEQFF. The DNA of the CDR3 is TGCAGTGCTAGAGATCTACTAGCGGGAGTCTCAATGCATGAGCAGTTCTTC.

This clonotype was found a few times. The chain employs TRBV20-1 and TRBJ1-6; no clear D gene. Germline assignment: CDR1 DFQATT and CDR2 SNEGSKA (reference sequence). This CDR3 region has 14 residues. V lost 4 bases to trimming and J lost 4 bases, with 11 bases between them. CDR3 amino acids: CSATQDAYNSPLHF. The DNA for the CDR3 is TGCAGTGCTACTCAGGATGCTTATAATTCACCCCTCCACTTT.

This clonotype was counted many times. The chain joins TRBV2 to TRBJ2-7, with TRBD1 matching over 11 bases. This CDR3 is 14 amino acids long. Germline CDR1 SNHLY, CDR2 FYNNEI. Trimming at V came to 6 bases and at J to 4 bases, leaving 5 bases not matched to a gene. The CDR3 sequence is CASSAGTGGYEQYF. For the CDR3, the DNA is TGTGCCAGCAGCGCCGGGACAGGGGGGTACGAGCAGTACTTC.

This clonotype was counted many times. The CDR3 DNA is TGTGCCAGCAGCTTAGGCAAGACCTACGAGCAGTACTTC. It is translated as CASSLGKTYEQYF. The rearrangement links TRBV7-8 to TRBJ2-7; D is undetermined. Looked up from germline, CDR1 is SGHVS and CDR2 is FQNEAQ. Trimming removed 1 base from V and 2 bases from J, with 6 bases in between. CDR3 size: 13 residues.